These 2 T cell receptor beta chains originate from one sample sequenced in a study of blood T cell repertoires in COVID-19 (TCRdb year 2020). Library preparation was by the immunoSEQ multiplex PCR assay. Imported from immuneACCESS, the table was reduced by TCRdb to in-frame sequences with V and J called. These copies leave out some clones; in studies compared against another copy, an unresolved V gene accounts for under half, and the cause of the remainder is not known. The sample profile shows 400,000 or so clones; approximately 86% of them were found once. Of the sample, about 3% is held by the ten largest clones. The sequencing sample was made of peripheral blood. The source is a human donor in a cohort sampled during active COVID-19.

CDR3 nucleotide sequence: TGTGCCAGCAGGACAGGGATCGCTGAAGCTTTCTTT. It translates to CASRTGIAEAFF. This rearrangement joins TRBV12-3 or TRBV12-4 to TRBJ1-1, with 7 nucleotides matching TRBD1. J gave up 6 bases and V 6 bases, and 4 bases lay outside the gene matches. The CDR3 sequence is 12 residues long.

The chain recombines TRBV7-8 with TRBJ1-4; 7 bases agree with TRBD1. V shed 5 bases and J 7 bases; nucleotides not matched to a gene: 10. Germline-derived CDR1 and CDR2 are SGHVS and FQNEAQ. CDR3 length: 15 amino acids. CDR3 coding DNA: TGTGCCAGCAGCCCGCGGACAGGTCGGGGTGAAAAACTGTTTTTT. Its translation is CASSPRTGRGEKLFF.